This T cell receptor (beta chain) appears in the sequencing data of a study of identical twins. TCRdb redid the calling of the 5' RACE reads with MiXCR, one entry per CDR3 protein. The repertoire includes about 220,000 distinct CDR3 sequences, around 7.6% of them detected once, and roughly 5.4% sits in the top ten. Study-wide points: Compared with unrelated sharing, twin-shared out-of-frame alpha sequences had more low-probability sequences. Findings came from cross-sectional statistics, without long-term follow-up of donors. Insertion counts were lower in abundant cord blood beta clonotypes, a trend that memory repertoires did not show.

In this sample, this clonotype turned up once. Its specificity is unknown. The CDR3 has 17 amino acids. CDR1 and CDR2 from the germline V gene are SGHVS and FNYEAQ. Deletions cut 1 base from V and 6 bases from J, with 18 bases between. The same data also contributed to another study, on yellow fever vaccine responses in identical twins.

The sequence was obtained from a woman younger than 30 in good health. Sequenced sample: CD8+ T cells sorted from blood. The V call is TRBV7-6, the J call TRBJ2-2, with TRBD2 as a possible D gene (6 bases). CDR3 region: CASSLDLGLRGSGELFF. The CDR3 nucleotides read TGTGCCAGCAGCTTAGATTTGGGACTTCGTGGGTCCGGGGAGCTGTTTTTT.